This T cell receptor (beta chain) emerged from a study of OX40 agonist ivuxolimab in advanced cancers. Whole-study context: Among those enrolled, mean age was around 55 years (range roughly 23 to 90) and approximately 80% were male. Study-level results: Blood T cells, both CD4+ and CD8+, expanded clonally by week 6 at 0.1 to 3.0 mg/kg. Low normalized T-cell clonal expansion was also seen in some nonresponders.

V shed 1 base and J 0 bases; nucleotides not matched to a gene: 7. Looked up from germline, CDR1 is SGHTA and CDR2 is FQGTGA. The CDR3 contains 17 residues. Remarks on this clone: Its antigen is undetermined.

TCRdb's copy holds only in-frame clones and misses some; the assay was immunoSEQ multiplex PCR. Of approximately 78,000 clones in the sample, more than 70% were seen once. V usage is TRBV7-3 and J usage is TRBJ2-3, with 7 bases that match TRBD1. The TCR comes from an adult with an advanced solid tumor such as melanoma, head and neck, liver or kidney cancer. The sample here was CD4+ or CD8+ T cells sorted from blood, taken in a trial of the OX40 agonist ivuxolimab. CDR3 protein: CASSLRPTGASTDTQYF. The CDR3 region has the DNA TGTGCCAGCAGCTTAAGGCCCACAGGGGCCAGCACAGATACGCAGTATTTT. Together with reference TRBV7-3 and TRBJ2-3, the CDR3 gives the full variable domain: GAGVSQTPSNKVTEKGKYVELRCDPISGHTALYWYRQSLGQGPEFLIYFQGTGAADDSGLPNDRFFAVRPEGSVSTLKIQRTERGDSAVYLCASSLRPTGASTDTQYFGPGTRLTVL.